Here is one TCR beta chain with its context. The antigen is not known. Adult donors, all healthy and HIV-negative, had no recent acute infections or vaccinations. This sample is drawn from a study of shared clonotypes between healthy human individuals. Study as a whole: Per donor, CD8 memory used one plate, CD8 naive used two, CD4 memory used three and CD4 naive used three. Whole-study findings and limits: Tissue TCR repertoires likely differ from these blood-only repertoires.

The ends were cut back, 3 bases at V and 4 bases at J, with 11 bases in the middle. Per the germline V gene, CDR1 is SGDLS and CDR2 is YYNGEE. This CDR3 is built from 15 residues. DNA at 150 to 250 ng, 25,000 to 35,000 T cell genomes, went into sorted-subset replicate PCRs. The table came from immunoSEQ multiplex PCR; TCRdb's copy has only in-frame clones and leaves some out. The data show more than 2 million clones, nearly 97% seen once. The sample was naive CD4+ T cells sorted from blood. Documented subset: CD45RA+ positively selected. The chain has TRBV9 and TRBJ1-6, with TRBD1 as a possible D gene (5 bases). The clonotype was recovered from a man aged 18-30 years in good health. Here the CDR3 DNA reads TGTGCCAGCAGCGCCCGGGACCCTTATAATTCACCCCTCCACTTT. Translation: CASSARDPYNSPLHF.